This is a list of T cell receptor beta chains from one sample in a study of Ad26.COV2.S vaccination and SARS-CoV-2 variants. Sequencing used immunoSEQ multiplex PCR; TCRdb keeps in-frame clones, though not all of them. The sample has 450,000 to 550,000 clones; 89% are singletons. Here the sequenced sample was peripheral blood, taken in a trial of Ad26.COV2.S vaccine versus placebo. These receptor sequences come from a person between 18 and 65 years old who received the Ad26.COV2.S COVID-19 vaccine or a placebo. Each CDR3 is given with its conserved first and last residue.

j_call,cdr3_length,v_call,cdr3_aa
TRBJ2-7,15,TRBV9,CASSVTPLTGYEQYF
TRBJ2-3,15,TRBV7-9,CASSLEFALADTQYF
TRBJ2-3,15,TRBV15,CATSAQKTSTDTQYF
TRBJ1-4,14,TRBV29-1,CSVADRRQNEKLFF
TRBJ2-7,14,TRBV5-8,CASRNPGRSYEQYF
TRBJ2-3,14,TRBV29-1,CSVDYVSSTDTQYF
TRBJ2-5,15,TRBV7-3,CASSLQAASQETQYF
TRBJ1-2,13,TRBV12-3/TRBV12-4,CASSFLGGEGYTF
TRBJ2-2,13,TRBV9,CASSVTNTGELFF
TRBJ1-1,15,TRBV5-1,CASSLGGTVNTEAFF
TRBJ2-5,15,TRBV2,CASSFLTGVQETQYF
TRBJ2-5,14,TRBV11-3,CASSLTAITETQYF
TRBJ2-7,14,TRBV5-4,CASSAGQLYYEQYF
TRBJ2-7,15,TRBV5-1,CASSLAPTSSYEQYF
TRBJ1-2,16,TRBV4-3,CASSPTWKGGGYGYTF
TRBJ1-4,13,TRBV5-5,CASSLVSPEKLFF
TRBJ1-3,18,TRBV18,CASSPLGGTADSGNTIYF
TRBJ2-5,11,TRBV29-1,CSVSRGETQYF
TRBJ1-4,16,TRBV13,CASSIRGWSANEKLFF
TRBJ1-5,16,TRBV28,CAIRRSGERRNQPQHF
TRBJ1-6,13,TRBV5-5,CASSLTRDSPLHF
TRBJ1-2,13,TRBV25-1,CASRIGTAGSYTF
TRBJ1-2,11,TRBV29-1,CSVESGYGYTF
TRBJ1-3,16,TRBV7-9,CASSSRGRDSGNTIYF
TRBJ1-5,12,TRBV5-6,CASSLRYQPQHF
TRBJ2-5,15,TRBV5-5,CASSSEWLQGETQYF
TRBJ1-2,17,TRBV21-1,CASSKVIGRGQDYGYTF
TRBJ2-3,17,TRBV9,CASSVAGLAGRADTQYF
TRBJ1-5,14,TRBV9,CASSATGGYQPQHF
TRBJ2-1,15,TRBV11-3,CASSDVNDRYNEQFF
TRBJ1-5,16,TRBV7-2,CASSLVTGGGNQPQHF
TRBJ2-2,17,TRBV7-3,CASSLNVGTSLPGELFF
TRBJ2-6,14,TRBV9,CASSAIAGANVLTF
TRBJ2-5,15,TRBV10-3,CAISEGRGGLLTQYF
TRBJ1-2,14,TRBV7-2,CASSLEQANYGYTF
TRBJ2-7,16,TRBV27,CASSRNTDRASYEQYF
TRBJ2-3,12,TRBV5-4,CASSLRADTQYF
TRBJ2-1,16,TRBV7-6,CASSRREPQSYNEQFF
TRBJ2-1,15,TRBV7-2,CASSLDSSSYNEQFF
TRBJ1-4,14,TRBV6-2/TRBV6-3,CASSHIAPTEKLFF
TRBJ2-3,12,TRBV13,CASSFDTDTQYF
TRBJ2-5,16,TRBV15,CATSRGGQGASETQYF
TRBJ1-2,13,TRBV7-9,CASSSLGDYGYTF
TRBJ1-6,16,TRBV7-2,CASSLEAGQWGSPLHF
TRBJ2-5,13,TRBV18,CASSAGSQETQYF